Shown below are 30 T cell receptor beta chains from a single sample sequenced in a study of cytomegalovirus exposure and HLA in healthy donors. PCR used 60 Vbeta primers and 13 Jbeta primers. Assay used: immunoSEQ multiplex PCR; TCRdb lists only in-frame clones, some missing. The profile shows 95,000 or so clones, about 75% of them singletons. Sequencing used PBMCs. Receptor source: a woman aged 40 to 50 in good health and CMV-seronegative.

V is TRBV6-6 and J is TRBJ2-1, with D uncertain. V lost 5 bases and J 0 bases, leaving 11 bases between the germline ends. The germline V gene encodes CDR1 MNHNY and CDR2 SVGAGI (reference sequence). The CDR3 runs 15 residues. CDR3 region: CASSDPRGSYNEQFF. For the CDR3, the DNA is TGTGCCAGCAGTGACCCGCGCGGCTCCTACAATGAGCAGTTCTTC.

This clone has just a few counts. The chain employs TRBV27 and TRBJ2-7; weak D call: TRBD1 (6 bases). Deletions cut 0 bases from V and 0 bases from J, with 9 bases between. Germline V CDR1 and CDR2: MNHEY, SMNVEV (reference sequence). CDR3 length equals 15 residues. CDR3 in DNA: TGTGCCAGCAGTTTATCGAGGGGGAACTCCTACGAGCAGTACTTC. Protein product: CASSLSRGNSYEQYF.

The gene calls are TRBV7-4 and TRBJ2-7; tentatively, D is TRBD2 (5 bases). The CDR3 runs 18 residues. The V end was cut by 2 bases, the J end by 3 bases, with 23 bases between. CDR1 is SGHVT, CDR2 SQSDAQ, per germline. The CDR3 sequence: CASSLTLGAASPHYEQYF. The CDR3 coding sequence is TGTGCCAGCAGCTTAACCCTGGGTGCAGCTAGCCCCCACTACGAGCAGTACTTC.

The J gene is TRBJ2-1, the V gene TRBV6-4; 8 nucleotides align to TRBD1. The CDR3 consists of 13 residues. Per the germline V gene, CDR1 is MRHNA and CDR2 is SNTAGT. V shed 7 bases and J 6 bases; nucleotides not matched to a gene: 5. The CDR3 DNA reads TGTGCCAGCAAGGGCCAGGGGGCCAATGAGCAGTTCTTC. It is translated as CASKGQGANEQFF.

This chain connects TRBV6-1 to TRBJ1-5; D not certain. CDR3 length equals 17 residues. V lost 3 bases and J lost 5, with 20 bases in between. Germline loops: CDR1 MNHNS, CDR2 SASEGT. CDR3 coding DNA: TGTGCCAGCAGTGACCACGCTATACAGAGAAACTATCAGCCCCAGCATTTT. Its protein product is CASSDHAIQRNYQPQHF.

This chain joins TRBV6-1 and TRBJ2-3, with TRBD2 identical over 9 bases. CDR1 and CDR2 from the germline V gene are MNHNS and SASEGT. After removal of 2 bases from V and 4 bases from J, the junction contained 7 bases not matched to a gene. The CDR3 length is 16 residues. CDR3 sequence reads: CASSEIAGVGADTQYF. For the CDR3, the DNA is TGTGCCAGCAGTGAAATAGCGGGGGTTGGGGCAGATACGCAGTATTTT.

Concerning this clone: The same CDR3 also results from other DNA sequences found in this sample. For the CDR3, the DNA is TGCAGCGCCGGGACTAGCGGAAACACAGATACGCAGTATTTT. Protein product: CSAGTSGNTDTQYF. J is TRBJ2-3 and V is TRBV29-1; 11 nucleotides match TRBD2. There are 14 residues in the CDR3. CDR1 and CDR2 from the germline V gene are SQVTM and ANQGSEA. The J segment lost 2 bases and the V segment lost 7 bases, leaving 5 bases of the junction unmatched.

The V and J genes are TRBV29-1 and TRBJ1-2; D is ambiguous. Germline V gene data show CDR1 as SQVTM and CDR2 as ANQGSEA. The CDR3 totals 15 residues. V lost 7 bases and J 2 bases, leaving 20 bases between the germline ends. The CDR3 loop is CSASPRQTENYGYTF. The CDR3 DNA follows: TGCAGCGCTTCGCCCCGGCAGACGGAGAACTATGGCTACACCTTC.

The chain couples TRBV7-8 to TRBJ1-2, with D perhaps matching TRBD1 (5 bases). Germline V CDR1 and CDR2: SGHVS, FQNEAQ. V was clipped by 5 bases and J by 5 bases, with 9 bases between them. This CDR3 contains 12 residues. The DNA for the CDR3 is TGTGCCAGCAGCAGGGACTTTTATGGCTACACCTTC. Amino acid sequence: CASSRDFYGYTF.

This clone was detected only a few times. The chain links TRBV6-1 to TRBJ2-4, with D unclear. The CDR3 has 14 amino acids. Trimming removed 5 bases at V and 0 bases at J, with 8 bases between. Per the germline V gene, CDR1 is MNHNS and CDR2 is SASEGT. CDR3 residues: CASSIELAKNIQYF. CDR3 in DNA: TGTGCCAGCAGTATAGAGTTAGCCAAAAACATTCAGTACTTC.

V is TRBV20-1 and J is TRBJ2-7; D gene ambiguous. From germline, CDR1 is DFQATT and CDR2 SNEGSKA (reference sequence). This CDR3 is 11 amino acids long. Trimming shortened V by 5 bases and J by 9 bases, and 14 bases separated the two germline ends. The CDR3 loop reads CSAYIYERQYF. CDR3 DNA: TGCAGTGCTTATATCTACGAGCGGCAGTACTTC.

The V call is TRBV27, the J call TRBJ2-7; maybe TRBD1 (6 bases). Trimming pared 6 bases from V and 2 bases from J, leaving 11 bases between. Germline CDR1 and CDR2: MNHEY and SMNVEV (reference sequence). This CDR3 is built from 13 residues. Here the CDR3 reads CASSQGSPYEQYF. DNA for the CDR3: TGTGCCAGCAGCCAGGGGAGTCCCTACGAGCAGTACTTC.

The rearrangement links TRBV6-5 to TRBJ1-1; no definite D call. The germline V gene encodes CDR1 MNHEY and CDR2 SVGAGI. CDR3 length: 16 amino acids. V was shortened by 2 bases and J by 1 base, with 14 bases between the two germline ends. The CDR3 spells CASSYRFTHSNTEAFF. The CDR3 nucleotides read TGTGCCAGCAGTTACCGTTTTACCCACTCGAACACTGAAGCTTTCTTT.

This clone came up a few times. The rearrangement joins TRBV10-3 to TRBJ2-7; possibly TRBD2 for D (5 bases). Per germline, CDR1 ENHRY and CDR2 SYGVKD. There are 16 residues in the CDR3. The V gene lost 2 bases and the J gene lost 2 bases, with 16 bases spanning the gap. The CDR3: CAISERVSGIAYEQYF. The CDR3 DNA follows: TGTGCCATCAGTGAGCGGGTGTCGGGGATAGCCTACGAGCAGTACTTC.

The CDR3, as DNA: TGTGCCAGCAGGCGAGTCGGGGGGAACACTGAAGCTTTCTTT. Protein product: CASRRVGGNTEAFF. V and J are TRBV6-5 and TRBJ1-1; D is perhaps TRBD1 (5 bases). This CDR3 is built from 14 residues. V dropped 6 bases and J dropped 1 base, with 12 bases sitting between them. CDR1 is MNHEY, CDR2 SVGAGI, per germline.

The genes are TRBV5-4 and TRBJ2-1; TRBD2 might be the D (6 bases). Germline values: CDR1 SGHNT, CDR2 YYREEE (reference sequence). CDR3 size: 15 residues. V gave up 0 bases and J gave up 1 base, with 8 bases separating them. CDR3 amino acids: CASSLGGESYNEQFF. DNA for the CDR3: TGTGCCAGCAGCTTGGGCGGGGAATCCTACAATGAGCAGTTCTTC.

The rearrangement uses TRBV7-9 and TRBJ1-2; D gene ambiguous. CDR1 and CDR2 (germline): SEHNR, FQNEAQ (reference sequence). This CDR3 contains 13 residues. The V gene lost 10 bases and the J gene lost 0 bases, with 12 bases spanning the gap. CDR3 residues: CATHGSANYGYTF. The CDR3 coding sequence is TGTGCCACCCACGGGAGCGCTAACTATGGCTACACCTTC.

V usage is TRBV4-1 and J usage is TRBJ2-1, with 10 bases identical to TRBD2. Unmatched junction bases numbered 7, after V lost 0 bases and J lost 5 bases. Germline lookup yields CDR1 MGHRA and CDR2 YSYEKL. CDR3 length: 17 amino acids. The CDR3 protein is CASSQDHTSGENNEQFF. CDR3 nucleotide sequence: TGCGCCAGCAGCCAAGATCACACTAGCGGGGAAAACAATGAGCAGTTCTTC.

The gene calls are TRBV5-1 and TRBJ1-4; D is undetermined. V was trimmed by 4 bases and J by 4 bases, leaving 8 bases between them. The CDR3 consists of 13 residues. CDR1 is SGHRS and CDR2 is YFSETQ in the germline V gene. Here the CDR3 DNA reads TGCGCCAGCAGCCCAGGCCATAATGAAAAACTGTTTTTT. It codes for CASSPGHNEKLFF.

The V call is TRBV7-9, the J call TRBJ1-1, with a tentative D call TRBD1 (5 bases). This CDR3 contains 15 residues. V lost 1 base, J lost 6 bases, and 15 bases lay in between. Germline assignment: CDR1 SEHNR and CDR2 FQNEAQ (reference sequence). CDR3 sequence (DNA): TGTGCCAGCAGCTTAGTCGGTGCGGGGGTGCCTGAAGCTTTCTTT. Encoded protein: CASSLVGAGVPEAFF.

The chain joins TRBV6-6 to TRBJ1-6; D is possibly TRBD1 (6 bases). CDR3 length equals 13 residues. Trimming took off 2 bases at V and 15 bases at J, with 14 bases between the two ends. The V gene's germline CDR1 is MNHNY and CDR2 SVGAGI (reference sequence). CDR3 residues: CASSYASGVGLHF. CDR3 in DNA: TGTGCCAGCAGTTACGCATCAGGGGTGGGCCTCCACTTT.

The rearrangement uses TRBV28 and TRBJ1-5, with D perhaps TRBD1 (6 bases). Trimming left V 4 bases short and J 0 bases short, with 13 bases between. Germline V gene data show CDR1 as MDHEN and CDR2 as SYDVKM. The CDR3 is 16 residues long. CDR3 region: CASSSQGDYSNQPQHF. CDR3 DNA: TGTGCCAGCAGTTCACAGGGTGACTATAGCAATCAGCCCCAGCATTTT. Using reference TRBV28 and TRBJ1-5 for the parts outside the CDR3, the full variable domain is DVKVTQSSRYLVKRTGEKVFLECVQDMDHENMFWYRQDPGLGLRLIYFSYDVKMKEKGDIPEGYSVSREKKERFSLILESASTNQTSMYLCASSSQGDYSNQPQHFGDGTRLSIL.

V usage is TRBV6-5 and J usage is TRBJ2-7; 9 bases fit TRBD2. The germline CDR1 and CDR2 sequences are MNHEY and SVGAGI. This CDR3 is built from 15 residues. V lost 6 bases to trimming and J lost 3 bases; unmatched junction nucleotides: 9. CDR3 sequence: CASRPPRGGLYEQYF. As DNA, the CDR3 is TGTGCCAGCAGACCCCCGCGGGGGGGGCTCTACGAGCAGTACTTC.

The rearrangement links TRBV13 to TRBJ1-1; D unresolved. CDR1 PRHDT and CDR2 FYEKMQ come from the germline V gene (reference sequence). The V gene lost 2 bases and the J gene lost 5 bases, with 15 bases spanning the gap. The CDR3 is 15 amino acids. CDR3 DNA sequence: TGTGCCAGCAGCTTAACACTGAGGGCCGAGACTGAAGCTTTCTTT. Its translation: CASSLTLRAETEAFF.

The V and J genes are TRBV7-6 and TRBJ2-7; 7 nucleotides line up with TRBD1. V lost 1 base to trimming and J lost 3 bases; unmatched junction nucleotides: 3. Germline V gene lookup returns CDR1 SGHVS and CDR2 FNYEAQ. The CDR3 contains 14 residues. The CDR3 spells CASSLVGTDYEQYF. CDR3 bases: TGTGCCAGCAGCTTAGTGGGGACAGACTACGAGCAGTACTTC.

The chain recombines TRBV2 with TRBJ1-1; tentatively, D is TRBD1 (6 bases). V gave up 2 bases and J gave up 1 base, with 8 bases separating them. The CDR3 runs 14 residues. The germline gives CDR1 SNHLY, CDR2 FYNNEI. This CDR3 is CASSEQGWNTEAFF. As DNA, the CDR3 is TGTGCCAGCAGTGAACAGGGGTGGAACACTGAAGCTTTCTTT.

The chain links TRBV7-2 to TRBJ2-5; 7 bases are a match to TRBD1. V was clipped by 4 bases and J by 1 base; unmatched bases: 12. CDR3 size: 17 residues. The germline V gene encodes CDR1 SGHTA and CDR2 FQGNSA. CDR3 loop: CASSSPRTGLRQETQYF. CDR3 DNA: TGTGCCAGCAGCTCACCGCGGACAGGATTACGCCAAGAGACCCAGTACTTC.

The chain employs TRBV27 and TRBJ2-2; D is undetermined. CDR3 length equals 14 residues. Trimming stripped 4 bases from V and 1 base from J, with 7 bases between. Germline V gene sequence: CDR1 MNHEY, CDR2 SMNVEV (reference sequence). This chain's CDR3 is CASSSPGNTGELFF. CDR3 sequence (DNA): TGTGCCAGCAGTTCGCCAGGGAACACCGGGGAGCTGTTTTTT.

This chain links TRBV7-9 with TRBJ1-5; D gene uncertain. V dropped 5 bases and J dropped 10 bases, with 12 bases sitting between them. This CDR3 is built from 12 residues. Germline CDR1 SEHNR, CDR2 FQNEAQ (reference sequence). The CDR3 reads CASSQPQAPQHF. The CDR3 DNA follows: TGTGCCAGCAGCCAACCTCAGGCCCCCCAGCATTTT.

V and J are TRBV5-1 and TRBJ1-2, with 7 bases lining up with TRBD1. Germline V gives CDR1 SGHRS, CDR2 YFSETQ. CDR3 length equals 12 residues. V lost 4 bases to trimming and J lost 14 bases; unmatched junction nucleotides: 11. CDR3 residues: CASSQGTALGTF. DNA of the CDR3: TGCGCCAGCAGCCAGGGGACAGCCTTGGGAACCTTC.